The present T cell receptor beta chain was sequenced within a study of blood T cell repertoires in COVID-19 (dated by TCRdb to 2019 to 2021). Regarding the complete study: Samples from collaborators originated in the United States, Italy and Spain and spanned both the acute and convalescent phases of COVID-19. The prospective study material was composed of cDNA or gDNA derived from T cells, B-cell-depleted T cells, or PBMCs. Subjects who had been exposed to COVID-19, were actively infected with it, or had recovered from it provided the deeply sampled blood TCRbeta repertoires that made up the dataset. The repertoires were released in a freely available public database meant as a resource for research on the immune response to SARS-CoV-2. Samples came from the ongoing ImmuneRACE study (first 160 participants) plus 1,254 subjects from 6 global collaborators. The sample metadata nearly always contained a de-identified subject ID, COVID-19 status, age in years and sex. HLA class I and class II types, where available, came from metadata supplied by the sample provider rather than from assay-based typing.

About this clone: Its antigen remains undetermined. No much larger clonotype is one base removed from it; base qualities were not supplied.

TCRbeta CDR3 regions were amplified from genomic DNA using the immunoSEQ Assay, a bias-controlled multiplex PCR. The original pipeline was this. The number of nucleated cells in each sample was estimated from the amplification of reference gene primers within the assay. To quantify the absolute abundance of each unique TCRbeta CDR3 rearrangement, sequence reads were collapsed and filtered. For each sample, productive Simpson clonality was calculated as the square root of Simpson's diversity index across productive rearrangements. TCRdb retrieved this table from immuneACCESS and kept in-frame rearrangements only. Not all clones are present; in checked studies, unresolved V genes account for under half, and no reason is known for the remainder. The V and J calls and clone size are taken from that table; D and trimming were inferred from the DNA. Here the sample has roughly 100,000 clones; roughly 80% occur a single time. The ten largest make up less than 20% of the sample.

The research as a whole found: Clinical and demographic metadata were provided uncurated, with the amount varying by source and participant.

Whole blood was collected in K2EDTA tubes by collaborating institutions according to the institutions' own protocols. Collaborator samples were shipped for TCRbeta analysis as frozen whole blood, isolated PBMCs, or DNA extracted from either sample type. The trim is 4 bases for V and 3 bases for J, with a gap of 12 bases between the germline ends. CDR1 and CDR2 are read off the germline V gene as SGHTA and FQGNSA. The cysteine opens and the phenylalanine closes a CDR3 of 15 amino acids. Only CDR3 DNA is held: 45 bases, read in frame from base 1. The sample taken for sequencing was peripheral blood. This TCR was recovered from a woman aged 70 to 79 with acute or convalescent COVID-19. Here the chain combines TRBV7-2 and TRBJ2-2, and possibly TRBD2, on 5 matching bases. The sequence in DNA is TGTGCCAGCAGCTCCCCCGGGAAAGACACCGGGGAGCTGTTTTTT. Translated, this is CASSSPGKDTGELFF.